One T cell receptor (beta chain) is described in this entry. The antigen is undetermined. The input was around 0.5 ug total RNA; TCR beta cDNA was made from it with a constant-region primer. For TCR beta, libraries were produced by three nested multiplex PCR rounds using slightly modified ARM-PCR. For roughly 10 cycles apiece, the opening two PCR rounds ran with TRBV1-TRBV30 forward primers and a C-beta reverse primer. TCRdb reanalysed the multiplex PCR reads using MiXCR and keeps one entry per CDR3 protein. The sample gives around 330,000 distinct CDR3 sequences, nearly 60% of which show up once; about 18% is in the top ten. The source of the blood RNA was unsorted whole blood, and germline DNA was extracted as well. No patient had received treatment, and all had chronic HBV infection. The data derive from a study of tumor-infiltrating lymphocytes in primary liver carcinoma. Study results and limitations: Blood's top-250-clone fraction was significantly lower than that of tumors (p = 0.039).

Germline V gene sequence: CDR1 MGHRA, CDR2 YSYEKL. Trimming removed 0 bases at V and 0 bases at J, with 12 bases between. The CDR3 contains 17 residues. The sequencing input was peripheral blood. The clonotype originates from a woman younger than 45 with primary liver carcinoma and hepatitis B virus infection. V gene TRBV4-1 combines with J gene TRBJ1-5, with unresolved D. In DNA, the CDR3 is TGCGCCAGCAGCCAAGATCCGCCCGAGTATAGCAATCAGCCCCAGCATTTT. Translated, it gives CASSQDPPEYSNQPQHF.